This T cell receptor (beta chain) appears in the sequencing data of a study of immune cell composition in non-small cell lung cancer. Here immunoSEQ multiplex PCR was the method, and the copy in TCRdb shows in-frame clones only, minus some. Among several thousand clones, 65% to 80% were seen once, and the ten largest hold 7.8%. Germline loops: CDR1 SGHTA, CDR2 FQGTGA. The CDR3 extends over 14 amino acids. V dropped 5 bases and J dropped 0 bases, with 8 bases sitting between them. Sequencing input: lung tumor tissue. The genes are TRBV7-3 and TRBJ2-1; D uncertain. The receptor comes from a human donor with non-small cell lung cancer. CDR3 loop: CASSPMSSYNEQFF. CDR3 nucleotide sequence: TGTGCCAGCAGCCCGATGAGCTCCTACAATGAGCAGTTCTTC.